This TCR beta chain was captured by sequencing in a study of molecular identifiers for immune sequencing clone quantification. This clonotype was recorded once. As yet, its antigen is unknown. Study-wide results and limits: Clones exceeding 20 RNA copies carried over 98% of effector molecules but under 1% of naive-cell molecules.

V was clipped by 1 base and J by 2 bases, with 6 bases between them. Germline V gene lookup returns CDR1 SEHNR and CDR2 FQNEAQ (reference sequence). The CDR3 loop spans 13 amino acids. Each CDR3 protein gets one entry after TCRdb re-called the PCR reads with MiXCR. The data hold roughly 24,000 distinct CDR3 sequences, with over 15% observed a single time. The V gene is TRBV7-9, the J gene TRBJ2-7, with no clear D. The source is a human donor in good health. Some libraries in this study had Jurkat cell RNA spiked in. Material: naive CD8+ T cells from blood, with Jurkat cell RNA spiked in. Subset denoted: FACS-sorted CD8+CD4-CCR7+CD45RA+ naive T cells. The DNA for the CDR3 is TGTGCCAGCAGCTTAGGGACGGCCTACGAGCAGTACTTC. Its translation: CASSLGTAYEQYF. The whole variable domain, remainder taken from reference TRBV7-9 and TRBJ2-7, is DTGVSQNPRHKITKRGQNVTFRCDPISEHNRLYWYRQTLGQGPEFLTYFQNEAQLEKSRLLSDRFSAERPKGSFSTLEIQRTEQGDSAMYLCASSLGTAYEQYFGPGTRLTVT.